The 7 T cell receptor beta chains reported below all come from one sample, sequenced in a study of OX40 agonist ivuxolimab in advanced cancers. Data came from immunoSEQ multiplex PCR; TCRdb stores just in-frame clones and leaves some out. Of approximately 26,000 clones in the sample, roughly 80% were seen once. The sample was CD4+ or CD8+ T cells sorted from blood, taken in a trial of the OX40 agonist ivuxolimab. The receptor set was obtained from an adult with an advanced solid tumor such as melanoma, head and neck, liver or kidney cancer.

The V and J genes are TRBV11-3 and TRBJ2-1; D is unclear. This CDR3 comprises 13 residues. V lost 4 bases, J lost 4 bases, and 8 bases lay in between. The germline V gene encodes CDR1 SGHNT and CDR2 YENEEA. CDR3 sequence (DNA): TGTGCCAGCAGCTACGGGCGTTACAATGAGCAGTTCTTC. It yields the protein CASSYGRYNEQFF.

The chain uses TRBV2 and TRBJ2-2, with 7 positions matching TRBD1. V lost 6 bases, J lost 1 base, and 5 bases stayed unmatched. Germline CDR1 and CDR2: SNHLY and FYNNEI. CDR3 length equals 15 residues. The CDR3 DNA sequence: TGTGCCAGCAGGGGTGGGACAGTGAACACCGGGGAGCTGTTTTTT. Protein sequence: CASRGGTVNTGELFF.

This chain uses TRBV19 with TRBJ2-5; D gene ambiguous. Germline CDR1 LNHDA, CDR2 SQIVND (reference sequence). Trimming cost V 9 bases and J 5 bases, with 19 bases left between them. The CDR3 has 14 residues. DNA for the CDR3: TGTGCCAGACCCTACCCGATATGTCGGGAGACCCAGTACTTC. Its protein product is CARPYPICRETQYF.

The chain carries TRBV18 and TRBJ2-7, with 7 bases fitting TRBD1. The CDR3 has 13 amino acids. The V gene's germline CDR1 is KGHSH and CDR2 LQKENI. With 5 bases clipped from V and 5 bases from J, the junction kept 6 bases outside the gene matches. The CDR3 nucleotides read TGTGCCAGCTCAACGGGACAGAAAGACGAGCAGTACTTC. This sequence encodes CASSTGQKDEQYF.

The rearrangement joins TRBV11-2 to TRBJ1-1, with D uncertain. V gave up 2 bases and J gave up 5 bases, with 12 bases separating them. The germline V gene encodes CDR1 SGHAT and CDR2 FQNNGV. The CDR3 runs to 14 residues. The CDR3: CASSLFGRKTEAFF. As DNA, the CDR3 is TGTGCCAGCAGCTTATTCGGGCGGAAAACTGAAGCTTTCTTT.

The rearrangement joins TRBV4-1 to TRBJ1-5, with D hard to call. The CDR3 length is 15 residues. Trimming stripped 0 bases from V and 7 bases from J, with 13 bases between. Germline CDR1 MGHRA, CDR2 YSYEKL. CDR3 in DNA: TGCGCCAGCAGCCAAGACGGGGTGGGGAACCAGCCCCAGCATTTT. Translated, it gives CASSQDGVGNQPQHF.

The rearrangement links TRBV2 to TRBJ2-5, with TRBD2 matching 10 bases. The germline CDR1 and CDR2 sequences are SNHLY and FYNNEI. After removal of 4 bases from V and 7 bases from J, the junction contained 9 bases not matched to a gene. This CDR3 comprises 15 residues. The DNA for the CDR3 is TGTGCCAGCAGTGGATCCGGGACTAGCGTGGGGACCCAGTACTTC. Amino acids: CASSGSGTSVGTQYF.